This is a list of T cell receptor beta chains from one sample in a study of blood T cell repertoires in COVID-19. The assay was immunoSEQ multiplex PCR, and TCRdb's table has in-frame clones only and misses some. The sample contains about 34,000 clones, more than 75% of which appear only once. The specimen was peripheral blood. The origin of the receptors is an older man with acute or convalescent COVID-19. Both conserved end residues are part of each CDR3. A D gene is named only where the DNA matches it firmly. Rows give clone size only sometimes, using once, few, many, or a class for an expanded clone.

size	D	V	J	DNA	CDR3
-	-	TRBV10-3	TRBJ2-5	TGTGCCAGCGGGGAGTTTCAAGAGACCCAGTACTTC	CASGEFQETQYF
-	-	TRBV4-1	TRBJ2-3	TGCGCCAGCAGCCAAGATTTTAGTCCGGGGGAAGGGTCAGATACGCAGTATTTT	CASSQDFSPGEGSDTQYF
-	-	TRBV2	TRBJ1-4	TGTGCCAGCAGTGTTGTGGCAGGAACTAATGAAAAACTGTTTTTT	CASSVVAGTNEKLFF
-	-	TRBV7-3	TRBJ1-1	TGTGCCAGCAGCTTGGAGGGTTCGCCGGCGGACACTGAAGCTTTCTTT	CASSLEGSPADTEAFF
-	-	TRBV4-3	TRBJ2-3	TGCGCCAGCAGCCAAGATAGAGATACGCAGTATTTT	CASSQDRDTQYF
-	-	TRBV7-3	TRBJ1-6	TGTGCCAGCAGCTTAGAAGGGACAAAGAATTCACCCCTCCACTTT	CASSLEGTKNSPLHF
-	-	TRBV4-3	TRBJ1-1	TGCGCCAGCAGCCAAGGGTATGGAGGGGCGAACACTGAAGCTTTCTTT	CASSQGYGGANTEAFF
-	TRBD2	TRBV5-1	TRBJ2-1	TGCGCCAGCAGCTCGTCACTAGCGGGAGTGGGTAACTACAATGAGCAGTTCTTC	CASSSSLAGVGNYNEQFF
-	-	TRBV4-3	TRBJ1-1	TGCGCCAGCAGCCAGGAGACAGTAGTACCCACTGAAGCTTTCTTT	CASSQETVVPTEAFF
-	-	TRBV2	TRBJ1-4	TGTGCCAGCAGGCACAGGCCGGGAACTAATGAAAAACTGTTTTTT	CASRHRPGTNEKLFF
once	TRBD2	TRBV5-1	TRBJ2-3	TGCGCCAGCAGCTTGGTGGTAGCGGGATCAGATACGCAGTATTTT	CASSLVVAGSDTQYF
-	TRBD1	TRBV2	TRBJ2-5	TGTGCGGGGGCACAGGGGCCAACCCAAGAGACCCAGTACTTC	CAGAQGPTQETQYF
-	-	TRBV3-1/TRBV3-2	TRBJ1-6	TGTGCCAGCAGCCCCACACAGGGTTTAGGGTCACCCCTCCACTTT	CASSPTQGLGSPLHF
-	-	TRBV18	TRBJ2-3	TGTGCCAGCTCACCTAACAGCGGGGATACGCAGTATTTT	CASSPNSGDTQYF
few	TRBD2	TRBV10-3	TRBJ2-7	TGTGCCATCAGAGAGACTAGCGGTATCTACGAGCAGTACTTC	CAIRETSGIYEQYF
few	TRBD2	TRBV9	TRBJ2-5	TGTGCCAGCAGCCTTAACGCGCGGGGGTTTCAAGAGACCCAGTACTTC	CASSLNARGFQETQYF
-	TRBD1	TRBV2	TRBJ1-5	TGTGCCAGCAGTGGACAGGGGGCGCGCAATCAGCCCCAGCATTTT	CASSGQGARNQPQHF
many	TRBD2	TRBV9	TRBJ2-3	TGTGCCAGCAGCGTAGGTGGAGCGGGGGGTGATACGCAGTATTTT	CASSVGGAGGDTQYF